Below are 18 T cell receptor beta chains sequenced from a single sample in a study of cytomegalovirus exposure and HLA in healthy donors. TCRdb's copy holds only in-frame clones and misses some; the assay was immunoSEQ multiplex PCR. The sample records around 130,000 clones, under 90% being singletons. The sequenced sample was PBMCs. The receptor source for this set is a man aged 30-40 years in good health and CMV-seronegative.

The chain is built from TRBV2 and TRBJ2-6, with no clear D. Germline CDR1 SNHLY, CDR2 FYNNEI. CDR3 length: 14 residues. Between the trimmed V and J ends, which lost 7 bases and 2 bases, there was a span of 9 bases. The CDR3 coding sequence is TGTGCCAGCACCGTGCAGACTGGGGCCAACGTCCTGACTTTC. Its protein product is CASTVQTGANVLTF.

The count of this clone is one. The CDR3 DNA follows: TGTGCCAGCAGCTTGGGCGGGGGGGCCCGTGAGCAGTACTTC. This gives the protein CASSLGGGAREQYF. The chain uses TRBV5-8 and TRBJ2-7, with TRBD2 matching over 9 bases. V gave up 0 bases and J gave up 7 bases; unmatched junction bases: 5. This CDR3 has 14 residues. Per the germline V gene, CDR1 is SGHTS and CDR2 is YDEGEE.

This chain connects TRBV18 to TRBJ1-4; TRBD1 matches 8 bases. The CDR3 contains 15 residues. The trim removed 5 bases at V and 8 bases at J, leaving 10 bases unmatched. Germline CDR1 is KGHSH and CDR2 is LQKENI. CDR3 nucleotide sequence: TGTGCCAGCTCAATAACCTCAGGGGGCGGCGAAAAACTGTTTTTT. As protein: CASSITSGGGEKLFF.

Here the CDR3 DNA reads TGTGCCAGCAGTTGGCCCAATAGCAATCAGCCCCAGCATTTT. It translates to CASSWPNSNQPQHF. This rearrangement joins TRBV6-6 to TRBJ1-5, with D unclear. Germline V gene sequence: CDR1 MNHNY, CDR2 SVGAGI (reference sequence). V lost 4 bases and J 0 bases, leaving 7 bases between the germline ends. There are 14 residues in the CDR3.

This clone was recorded only once. V and J are TRBV2 and TRBJ1-4; TRBD1 agrees at 11 bases. CDR3 size: 17 residues. Unmatched junction bases numbered 9, after V lost 5 bases and J lost 4 bases. Germline loops: CDR1 SNHLY, CDR2 FYNNEI. DNA of the CDR3: TGTGCCAGCAGTTGGGACCGGGACAGGGGGATTAATGAAAAACTGTTTTTT. Encoded protein: CASSWDRDRGINEKLFF.

The chain links TRBV11-1 to TRBJ1-1, with 10 bases fitting TRBD1. The J segment lost 5 bases and the V segment lost 1 base, leaving 4 bases of the junction unmatched. CDR1 and CDR2 from the germline V gene are SGHAT and FQDESV (reference sequence). The CDR3 extends over 15 amino acids. CDR3 nucleotide sequence: TGTGCCAGCAGCTTAGGGGACAGGGGTTGGACTGAAGCTTTCTTT. This gives the protein CASSLGDRGWTEAFF.

The J gene is TRBJ1-6, the V gene TRBV6-1, with D perhaps matching TRBD1 (5 bases). The germline V gene has CDR1 MNHNS and CDR2 SASEGT. V was pared by 4 bases and J by 7 bases, with 8 bases between. The CDR3 sequence is 13 residues long. The chain's CDR3 is CASSGGTNSPLHF. CDR3 bases: TGTGCCAGCAGTGGCGGGACCAATTCACCCCTCCACTTT.

The chain has TRBV15 and TRBJ1-4, with 7 bases aligning to TRBD1. Germline trimming cut 4 bases from V and 9 bases from J; bases unmatched to any gene: 8. This CDR3 is built from 14 residues. Germline CDR1 reads LNHNV; CDR2 reads YYDKDF (reference sequence). The DNA of the CDR3 is TGTGCCACCAGCATATCCGGGACAGCTCAAAAACTGTTTTTT. This encodes CATSISGTAQKLFF.

The rearrangement joins TRBV27 to TRBJ2-1; D possibly corresponds to TRBD2 (6 bases). Germline assignment: CDR1 MNHEY and CDR2 SMNVEV (reference sequence). The CDR3 loop spans 14 amino acids. With 2 bases removed from V and 5 bases from J, the gap between germline ends came to 10 bases. CDR3 residues: CASSLGGVHNEQFF. Here the CDR3 DNA reads TGTGCCAGCAGTTTAGGAGGGGTCCACAATGAGCAGTTCTTC.

The chain carries TRBV5-1 and TRBJ2-7, with D perhaps matching TRBD1 (6 bases). The CDR3 spans 12 residues. V dropped 4 bases and J dropped 4 bases, with 9 bases sitting between them. Germline V lookup: CDR1 SGHRS, CDR2 YFSETQ. The CDR3 here is CASSRDRYEQYF. In DNA, the CDR3 is TGCGCCAGCAGCCGCGACAGGTACGAGCAGTACTTC. The full variable domain, its missing parts supplied by reference TRBV5-1 and TRBJ2-7, is KAGVTQTPRYLIKTRGQQVTLSCSPISGHRSVSWYQQTPGQGLQFLFEYFSETQRNKGNFPGRFSGRQFSNSRSEMNVSTLELGDSALYLCASSRDRYEQYFGPGTRLTVT.

This sequence joins TRBV7-2 and TRBJ1-4; unclear D gene. V was trimmed by 1 base and J by 10 bases, leaving 10 bases between them. The CDR3 runs 13 residues. In germline, CDR1 is SGHTA, CDR2 FQGNSA. CDR3 residues: CASSLVGPGKLFF. DNA for the CDR3: TGTGCCAGCAGCTTAGTCGGCCCGGGAAAACTGTTTTTT.

DNA of the CDR3: TGTGCCAGCCATTCAGGGACAGGGGGAAGAGGCTACACCTTC. This codes for CASHSGTGGRGYTF. V usage is TRBV6-5 and J usage is TRBJ1-2; 11 bases are shared with TRBD1. V lost 8 bases to trimming and J lost 8 bases; unmatched junction nucleotides: 10. The CDR3 has 14 residues. Germline loops: CDR1 MNHEY, CDR2 SVGAGI.

This clone was picked up a small number of times. The chain joins TRBV10-2 to TRBJ1-2; possible D gene TRBD1, 5 bases. The CDR3 spans 14 residues. Between the trimmed V and J ends, which lost 3 bases and 4 bases, there was a span of 12 bases. The germline CDR1 and CDR2 sequences are WSHSY and SAAADI. DNA of the CDR3: TGCGCCAGCAGTGAAAACTCGGGGGGCTATGGCTACACCTTC. This gives the protein CASSENSGGYGYTF.

The chain couples TRBV10-2 to TRBJ1-2; 12 bases are shared with TRBD1. The germline V gene encodes CDR1 WSHSY and CDR2 SAAADI. CDR3 size: 16 residues. V lost 5 bases and J lost 4; bases outside the gene matches: 8. CDR3 amino acids: CASSTGTGGYIYGYTF. The CDR3 DNA follows: TGCGCCAGCAGTACCGGGACAGGGGGCTATATCTATGGCTACACCTTC.

J is TRBJ2-2 and V is TRBV7-3; tentatively, D is TRBD2 (5 bases). The CDR3 sequence is 16 residues long. Trimming took off 6 bases at V and 0 bases at J, with 14 bases between the two ends. Germline V lookup: CDR1 SGHTA, CDR2 FQGTGA. The CDR3 region is CASRSSGSPNTGELFF. Written as DNA, the CDR3 is TGTGCCAGCAGATCCTCTGGGAGTCCGAACACCGGGGAGCTGTTTTTT.

A single count supports this clone. The gene calls are TRBV27 and TRBJ2-7; TRBD2 is a possible D gene (6 bases). In germline, CDR1 is MNHEY, CDR2 SMNVEV (reference sequence). Trimming removed 7 bases at V and 3 bases at J, with 13 bases between. The CDR3 spans 13 residues. This chain's CDR3 is CASTRGSGYEQYF. The CDR3, as DNA: TGTGCCAGCACACGGGGTAGCGGCTACGAGCAGTACTTC.

V usage is TRBV6-5 and J usage is TRBJ1-2; no definite D call. The V end lost 0 bases, the J end lost 1 base, and 9 bases lay between the germline ends. Germline assignment: CDR1 MNHEY and CDR2 SVGAGI. The CDR3 extends over 15 amino acids. CDR3: CASSYSGRFNYGYTF. CDR3 nucleotide sequence: TGTGCCAGCAGTTACTCGGGGAGATTTAACTATGGCTACACCTTC.

The chain uses TRBV5-1 and TRBJ2-1, with 10 bases matching TRBD1. V shed 2 bases and J 4 bases; nucleotides not matched to a gene: 3. The CDR3 length is 15 residues. Per germline, CDR1 SGHRS and CDR2 YFSETQ. CDR3 nucleotides: TGCGCCAGCAGCTTCCGGGACAGGGGTTACAATGAGCAGTTCTTC. Its protein is CASSFRDRGYNEQFF.